This is a list of T cell receptor beta chains from one sample in a study of CD8+ T cells in alopecia areata. Sequencing was performed with immunoSEQ multiplex PCR; in TCRdb, only in-frame clones are kept and a portion is missing. The sample lists approximately 180,000 clones, roughly 70% occurring once. The sample consisted of CD4+ T cells sorted from blood, taken around week 50, from a patient treated with tofacitinib. Receptors originate from a human donor with alopecia areata. CDR3s include the opening cysteine and the closing phenylalanine or tryptophan. A D gene is named only where the DNA matches it firmly. Size values are once, few and many counts, or a class for expanded clones, and some rows have none.

d_gene: NA; abundance: NA; v_gene: TRBV2; j_gene: TRBJ1-6; CDR3aa: CASSAREGNSPLHF; CDR3nt: TGTGCCAGCAGTGCAAGGGAAGGTAATTCACCCCTCCACTTT
d_gene: TRBD1; abundance: NA; v_gene: TRBV25-1; j_gene: TRBJ1-2; CDR3aa: CASSLTGQGYTF; CDR3nt: TGTGCCAGCAGTTTGACAGGGCAGGGCTACACCTTC
d_gene: TRBD2; abundance: NA; v_gene: TRBV2; j_gene: TRBJ2-1; CDR3aa: CASSEEGLYNEQFF; CDR3nt: TGTGCCAGCAGTGAGGAGGGACTATACAATGAGCAGTTCTTC
d_gene: TRBD2; abundance: NA; v_gene: TRBV29-1; j_gene: TRBJ2-1; CDR3aa: CSVVVLAGFNEQFF; CDR3nt: TGCAGCGTTGTAGTACTAGCGGGTTTCAATGAGCAGTTCTTC
d_gene: NA; abundance: NA; v_gene: TRBV6-1; j_gene: TRBJ2-2; CDR3aa: CASTLTGQITGELFF; CDR3nt: TGTGCCAGCACCCTAACCGGACAAATCACCGGGGAGCTGTTTTTT
d_gene: NA; abundance: NA; v_gene: TRBV6-5; j_gene: TRBJ2-7; CDR3aa: CASSYSSASSYEQYF; CDR3nt: TGTGCCAGCAGTTACTCGTCAGCTTCCTCCTACGAGCAGTACTTC
d_gene: TRBD2; abundance: few; v_gene: TRBV5-4; j_gene: TRBJ2-1; CDR3aa: CASSFPETGGNEQFF; CDR3nt: TGTGCCAGCAGCTTCCCAGAGACGGGGGGCAATGAGCAGTTCTTC
d_gene: TRBD2; abundance: NA; v_gene: TRBV5-6; j_gene: TRBJ2-5; CDR3aa: CASSLVERGARETQYF; CDR3nt: TGTGCCAGCAGCTTGGTGGAGCGGGGGGCCCGAGAGACCCAGTACTTC
d_gene: NA; abundance: NA; v_gene: TRBV29-1; j_gene: TRBJ1-2; CDR3aa: CSGYRVDGYTF; CDR3nt: TGCAGCGGATACAGGGTCGATGGCTACACCTTC
d_gene: TRBD1; abundance: NA; v_gene: TRBV7-2; j_gene: TRBJ2-7; CDR3aa: CASSLLGGNEQYF; CDR3nt: TGTGCCAGCAGCTTACTAGGGGGCAACGAGCAGTACTTC
d_gene: NA; abundance: few; v_gene: TRBV7-9; j_gene: TRBJ2-2; CDR3aa: CASSLPLNTGELFF; CDR3nt: TGTGCCAGCAGCTTACCCCTGAACACCGGGGAGCTGTTTTTT
d_gene: NA; abundance: few; v_gene: TRBV29-1; j_gene: TRBJ1-2; CDR3aa: CSVSKLQDGYTF; CDR3nt: TGCAGCGTCAGCAAGCTCCAGGATGGCTACACCTTC
d_gene: NA; abundance: NA; v_gene: TRBV7-2; j_gene: TRBJ2-7; CDR3aa: CASSLGRFYEQYF; CDR3nt: TGTGCCAGCAGCTTAGGTAGATTCTACGAGCAGTACTTC
d_gene: TRBD1; abundance: NA; v_gene: TRBV30; j_gene: TRBJ2-3; CDR3aa: CAWSFKTGWGTDTQYF; CDR3nt: TGTGCCTGGAGTTTCAAGACAGGGTGGGGCACAGATACGCAGTATTTT
d_gene: TRBD2; abundance: NA; v_gene: TRBV5-1; j_gene: TRBJ2-1; CDR3aa: CASSLTSGASEQFF; CDR3nt: TGCGCCAGCAGCTTGACTAGCGGGGCTAGTGAGCAGTTCTTC
d_gene: NA; abundance: few; v_gene: TRBV29-1; j_gene: TRBJ1-1; CDR3aa: CSVEDPGLAAFF; CDR3nt: TGCAGCGTTGAAGATCCAGGGTTGGCGGCTTTCTTT
d_gene: NA; abundance: NA; v_gene: TRBV19; j_gene: TRBJ2-2; CDR3aa: CASSRYRADTNTGELFF; CDR3nt: TGTGCCAGTAGCCGGTATCGGGCGGACACGAACACCGGGGAGCTGTTTTTT
d_gene: NA; abundance: NA; v_gene: TRBV19; j_gene: TRBJ1-1; CDR3aa: CASRGQGRSWTEAFF; CDR3nt: TGTGCCAGTAGAGGGCAGGGTCGTAGTTGGACTGAAGCTTTCTTT
d_gene: TRBD2; abundance: few; v_gene: TRBV7-2; j_gene: TRBJ2-5; CDR3aa: CASSLGASGGASKTQYF; CDR3nt: TGTGCCAGCAGCTTAGGAGCTAGCGGGGGGGCATCGAAGACCCAGTACTTC
d_gene: TRBD1; abundance: once; v_gene: TRBV19; j_gene: TRBJ2-7; CDR3aa: CATQGQSYEQYF; CDR3nt: TGTGCCACCCAGGGACAGTCTTACGAGCAGTACTTC
d_gene: NA; abundance: NA; v_gene: TRBV10-1; j_gene: TRBJ2-3; CDR3aa: CASSSSGRTDTQYF; CDR3nt: TGCGCCAGCAGTTCAAGTGGCCGCACAGATACGCAGTATTTT
d_gene: NA; abundance: once; v_gene: TRBV30; j_gene: TRBJ2-1; CDR3aa: CAWGPIGLLDEQFF; CDR3nt: TGTGCCTGGGGTCCCATAGGACTCCTCGATGAGCAGTTCTTC
d_gene: TRBD1; abundance: NA; v_gene: TRBV27; j_gene: TRBJ2-7; CDR3aa: CASKSRGNEQYF; CDR3nt: TGTGCCAGCAAGAGCAGGGGGAACGAGCAGTACTTC
d_gene: NA; abundance: NA; v_gene: TRBV2; j_gene: TRBJ2-3; CDR3aa: CASSPDGVSTDTQYF; CDR3nt: TGTGCCAGCAGTCCTGACGGGGTGAGCACAGATACGCAGTATTTT
d_gene: NA; abundance: NA; v_gene: TRBV7-2; j_gene: TRBJ2-7; CDR3aa: CASSTQGRGYEQYF; CDR3nt: TGTGCCAGCAGCACCCAGGGGAGGGGCTACGAGCAGTACTTC
d_gene: TRBD1; abundance: NA; v_gene: TRBV30; j_gene: TRBJ2-7; CDR3aa: CAWRWGDRPDEQYF; CDR3nt: TGTGCCTGGCGGTGGGGGGACAGGCCCGACGAGCAGTACTTC
d_gene: NA; abundance: NA; v_gene: TRBV7-2; j_gene: TRBJ2-1; CDR3aa: CASSSRASYNEQFF; CDR3nt: TGTGCCAGCAGCTCCCGAGCGAGCTACAATGAGCAGTTCTTC
d_gene: NA; abundance: NA; v_gene: TRBV29-1; j_gene: TRBJ1-1; CDR3aa: CSVESAEMNTEAFF; CDR3nt: TGCAGCGTTGAAAGTGCGGAGATGAACACTGAAGCTTTCTTT
d_gene: TRBD2; abundance: once; v_gene: TRBV7-3; j_gene: TRBJ2-3; CDR3aa: CASSLAGGSTDTQYF; CDR3nt: TGTGCCAGCAGCTTAGCGGGGGGCAGCACAGATACGCAGTATTTT
d_gene: NA; abundance: NA; v_gene: TRBV29-1; j_gene: TRBJ1-1; CDR3aa: CSAKSGTRNTEAFF; CDR3nt: TGCAGCGCCAAATCAGGTACGAGGAACACTGAAGCTTTCTTT
d_gene: NA; abundance: once; v_gene: TRBV7-6; j_gene: TRBJ1-2; CDR3aa: CEVKRISGSGYTF; CDR3nt: TGTGAAGTAAAAAGGATCTCCGGCAGTGGCTACACCTTC
d_gene: NA; abundance: few; v_gene: TRBV6-5; j_gene: TRBJ1-2; CDR3aa: CASREGLGYTF; CDR3nt: TGTGCCAGCAGGGAGGGTTTAGGCTACACCTTC
d_gene: NA; abundance: NA; v_gene: TRBV29-1; j_gene: TRBJ1-1; CDR3aa: CSGHNTEAFF; CDR3nt: TGCAGCGGACATAACACTGAAGCTTTCTTT
d_gene: NA; abundance: once; v_gene: TRBV7-9; j_gene: TRBJ2-7; CDR3aa: CASSLGPPGEQYF; CDR3nt: TGTGCCAGCAGTCTGGGGCCTCCGGGGGAGCAGTACTTC
d_gene: NA; abundance: NA; v_gene: TRBV18; j_gene: TRBJ1-1; CDR3aa: CASSPGRPPSEAFF; CDR3nt: TGTGCCAGCTCACCAGGGCGGCCTCCCTCTGAAGCTTTCTTT
d_gene: NA; abundance: few; v_gene: TRBV4-3; j_gene: TRBJ1-2; CDR3aa: CASSQDPARTGYTF; CDR3nt: TGCGCCAGCAGCCAAGATCCGGCCAGGACGGGCTACACCTTC
d_gene: TRBD1; abundance: few; v_gene: TRBV29-1; j_gene: TRBJ2-1; CDR3aa: CSVEENRGNEQFF; CDR3nt: TGCAGCGTTGAAGAAAACAGGGGGAATGAGCAGTTCTTC
d_gene: TRBD1; abundance: NA; v_gene: TRBV2; j_gene: TRBJ2-7; CDR3aa: CASRAGTGQGSYEQYF; CDR3nt: TGTGCCAGCAGGGCCGGAACGGGACAGGGCTCCTACGAGCAGTACTTC
d_gene: NA; abundance: NA; v_gene: TRBV30; j_gene: TRBJ2-1; CDR3aa: CAWSVKSVRGEQFF; CDR3nt: TGTGCCTGGAGTGTAAAAAGTGTAAGGGGTGAGCAGTTCTTC
d_gene: TRBD1; abundance: NA; v_gene: TRBV5-1; j_gene: TRBJ2-3; CDR3aa: CASSLTGGNMDTQYF; CDR3nt: TGCGCCAGCAGCTTGACAGGGGGGAATATGGATACGCAGTATTTT
d_gene: TRBD1; abundance: NA; v_gene: TRBV2; j_gene: TRBJ2-3; CDR3aa: CASSVQGAQGDTQYF; CDR3nt: TGTGCCAGCAGTGTTCAGGGGGCTCAAGGAGATACGCAGTATTTT
d_gene: TRBD1; abundance: NA; v_gene: TRBV7-2; j_gene: TRBJ2-3; CDR3aa: CASRAGTGRVTPSTDTQYF; CDR3nt: TGTGCCAGCAGAGCCGGGACAGGTCGGGTAACTCCTAGCACAGATACGCAGTATTTT
d_gene: NA; abundance: NA; v_gene: TRBV25-1; j_gene: TRBJ2-1; CDR3aa: CASSEYRFIYNEQFF; CDR3nt: TGTGCCAGCAGTGAATACAGGTTCATCTACAATGAGCAGTTCTTC
d_gene: NA; abundance: NA; v_gene: TRBV2; j_gene: TRBJ2-7; CDR3aa: CASSETGPYEQYF; CDR3nt: TGTGCCAGCAGTGAAACAGGGCCCTACGAGCAGTACTTC
d_gene: TRBD2; abundance: NA; v_gene: TRBV29-1; j_gene: TRBJ2-3; CDR3aa: CSVGSGGQAQYF; CDR3nt: TGCAGCGTTGGTAGCGGGGGCCAGGCGCAGTATTTT
d_gene: NA; abundance: NA; v_gene: TRBV29-1; j_gene: TRBJ2-7; CDR3aa: CSVEEGAAYEQYF; CDR3nt: TGCAGCGTTGAGGAAGGGGCGGCCTACGAGCAGTACTTC
d_gene: NA; abundance: NA; v_gene: TRBV30; j_gene: TRBJ1-1; CDR3aa: CAWSRAGATEAFF; CDR3nt: TGTGCCTGGAGTCGGGCAGGAGCCACTGAAGCTTTCTTT
d_gene: TRBD1; abundance: NA; v_gene: TRBV7-9; j_gene: TRBJ2-5; CDR3aa: CASSSDRGETQYF; CDR3nt: TGTGCCAGCAGTTCAGACAGGGGAGAGACCCAGTACTTC
d_gene: NA; abundance: NA; v_gene: TRBV9; j_gene: TRBJ1-2; CDR3aa: CASSAGLYGYTF; CDR3nt: TGTGCCAGCAGCGCTGGACTCTATGGCTACACCTTC
d_gene: NA; abundance: once; v_gene: TRBV7-9; j_gene: TRBJ1-4; CDR3aa: CASSLALKEKLFF; CDR3nt: TGTGCCAGCAGCTTAGCATTAAAGGAAAAACTGTTTTTT
d_gene: NA; abundance: few; v_gene: TRBV5-1; j_gene: TRBJ2-5; CDR3aa: CASSLGTLGETQYF; CDR3nt: TGCGCCAGCAGCTTAGGGACGCTGGGGGAGACCCAGTACTTC
d_gene: TRBD1; abundance: once; v_gene: TRBV7-2; j_gene: TRBJ1-6; CDR3aa: CASSSGQGYSPLHF; CDR3nt: TGTGCCAGCAGCTCCGGACAGGGCTATTCACCCCTCCACTTT
d_gene: TRBD1; abundance: NA; v_gene: TRBV4-3; j_gene: TRBJ1-5; CDR3aa: CASSQDIRQGREQPQHF; CDR3nt: TGCGCCAGCAGCCAAGATATCAGACAGGGAAGGGAGCAGCCCCAGCATTTT
d_gene: TRBD2; abundance: NA; v_gene: TRBV5-1; j_gene: TRBJ2-1; CDR3aa: CASSRSERGHNEQFF; CDR3nt: TGCGCCAGCAGCCGATCGGAGCGGGGTCACAATGAGCAGTTCTTC
d_gene: NA; abundance: NA; v_gene: TRBV29-1; j_gene: TRBJ1-1; CDR3aa: CSVGGRALPEAFF; CDR3nt: TGCAGCGTTGGGGGAAGGGCACTCCCTGAAGCTTTCTTT
d_gene: NA; abundance: once; v_gene: TRBV25-1; j_gene: TRBJ1-1; CDR3aa: CASSPGESNMNTEAFF; CDR3nt: TGTGCCAGCAGTCCGGGGGAATCGAACATGAACACTGAAGCTTTCTTT
d_gene: NA; abundance: NA; v_gene: TRBV5-1; j_gene: TRBJ1-1; CDR3aa: CASSRMDPRTEAFF; CDR3nt: TGCGCCAGCAGCAGAATGGACCCGCGGACTGAAGCTTTCTTT
d_gene: NA; abundance: NA; v_gene: TRBV7-9; j_gene: TRBJ2-3; CDR3aa: CASSRSLMADRDTQYF; CDR3nt: TGTGCCAGCAGCAGAAGTCTCATGGCCGATAGGGATACGCAGTATTTT
d_gene: NA; abundance: few; v_gene: TRBV25-1; j_gene: TRBJ1-5; CDR3aa: CASSESGHQPQHF; CDR3nt: TGTGCCAGCAGTGAATCGGGACATCAGCCCCAGCATTTT